This T cell receptor (beta chain) was captured by sequencing in a study of vaccination and CD4 T cells after COVID-19. The wider study: As a positive control, some control cultures were given a CEFX pool, while others were given an HIV-1 Nef pool or no peptide.

CDR3 length equals 14 residues. The V gene end was trimmed by 7 bases and the J gene end by 2 bases; junction bases not matched to a gene: 7. Germline CDR1 SGHTA, CDR2 FQGNSA. Treatment described: approximately nine-day PBMC culture with coronavirus spike peptide pools or control peptides (ViraFEST assay). An unexposed donor provided the CD4+ T cells, which were collected before the COVID-19 pandemic (2011-2018). The Oncomine TCR Beta short-read assay was what sequenced the DNA obtained from cultured CD4+ T cells. TCRdb used MiXCR to reprocess the PCR reads, holding one entry per CDR3 protein. The sample includes over a thousand distinct CDR3 sequences, approximately 12% of them seen just once. This clonotype qualifies as large. The target antigen is unknown.

The J gene is TRBJ2-5, the V gene TRBV7-2, with 7 bases lining up with TRBD1. The source of this sequence is a human donor in good health. Sequenced sample: CD4+ T cells from blood, cultured in vitro. The CDR3 coding sequence is TGTGCCAGCACCCAACAGGGGATACAAGAGACCCAGTACTTC. It codes for CASTQQGIQETQYF.